The sequence of this T cell receptor (beta chain) was determined in a study of molecular identifiers for immune sequencing clone quantification. This CDR3 spans 14 amino acids. General study findings and limits: Over 98% of CMV-specific effector molecules, but under 1% of naive ones, were in clones above 20 copies.

Both previously described methods and listed TCR primers were employed to make bulk TCR libraries. TCRdb reprocessed the PCR reads with MiXCR, giving one entry per CDR3 protein. The sample consists of about 320,000 distinct CDR3 sequences, around a fifth of them appearing once. This clonotype appeared many times. Its antigen is unidentified. Each library that profiled naive CD8 cells came from roughly 20,000 to 1,000,000 sorted cells with 10%, 30% or 50% RNA. The specimen was naive CD8+ T cells from blood, with Jurkat cell RNA spiked in. Regarding subset: FACS-sorted CD8+CD4-CCR7+CD45RA+ naive T cells. The V and J genes are TRBV21-1 and TRBJ1-5. TRBV21-1 constitutes a pseudogene. This clonotype originated in a human donor in good health. Some libraries in this study had Jurkat cell RNA spiked in. CDR3 DNA: TGTGCCAGCCCAGCAATAGGGTTGAATCAGCCCCAGCATTTT. This codes for CASPAIGLNQPQHF.